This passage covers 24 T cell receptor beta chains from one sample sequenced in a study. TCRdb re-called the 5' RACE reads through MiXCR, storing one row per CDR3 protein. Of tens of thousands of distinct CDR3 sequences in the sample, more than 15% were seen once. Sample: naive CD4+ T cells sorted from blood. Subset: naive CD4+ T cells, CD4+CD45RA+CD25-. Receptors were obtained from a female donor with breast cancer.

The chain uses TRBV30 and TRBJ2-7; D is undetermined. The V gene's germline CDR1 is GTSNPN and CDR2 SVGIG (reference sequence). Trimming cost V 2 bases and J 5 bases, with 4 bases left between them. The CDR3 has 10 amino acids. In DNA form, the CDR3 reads TGTGCCTGGAGTATGAACGAGCAGTACTTC. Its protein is CAWSMNEQYF.

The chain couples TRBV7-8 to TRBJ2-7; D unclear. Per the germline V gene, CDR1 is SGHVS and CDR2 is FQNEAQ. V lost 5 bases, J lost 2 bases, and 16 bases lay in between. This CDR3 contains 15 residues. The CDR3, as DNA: TGTGCCAGCAGCCCCCAGGTATCGCAGGCCTACGAGCAGTACTTC. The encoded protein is CASSPQVSQAYEQYF.

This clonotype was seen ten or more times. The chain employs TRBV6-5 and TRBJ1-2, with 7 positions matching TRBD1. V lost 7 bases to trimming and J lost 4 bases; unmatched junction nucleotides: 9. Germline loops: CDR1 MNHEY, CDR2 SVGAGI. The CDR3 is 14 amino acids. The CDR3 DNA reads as TGTGCCAGCACTCCATCTACAGGGGCCTATGGCTACACCTTC. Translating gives CASTPSTGAYGYTF.

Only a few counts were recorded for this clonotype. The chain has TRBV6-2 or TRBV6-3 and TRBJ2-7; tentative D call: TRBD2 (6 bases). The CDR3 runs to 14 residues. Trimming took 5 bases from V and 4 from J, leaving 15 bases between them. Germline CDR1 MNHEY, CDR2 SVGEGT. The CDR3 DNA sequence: TGTGCCAGCAGTGGGACCCTAGCGACATACGAGCAGTACTTC. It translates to CASSGTLATYEQYF.

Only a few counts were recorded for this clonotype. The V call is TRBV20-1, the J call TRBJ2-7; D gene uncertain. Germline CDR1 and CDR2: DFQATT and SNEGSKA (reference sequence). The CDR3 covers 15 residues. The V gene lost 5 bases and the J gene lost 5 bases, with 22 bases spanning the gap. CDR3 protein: CSASTAARTFHEQYF. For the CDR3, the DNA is TGCAGTGCTTCGACGGCTGCTAGAACTTTCCACGAGCAGTACTTC.

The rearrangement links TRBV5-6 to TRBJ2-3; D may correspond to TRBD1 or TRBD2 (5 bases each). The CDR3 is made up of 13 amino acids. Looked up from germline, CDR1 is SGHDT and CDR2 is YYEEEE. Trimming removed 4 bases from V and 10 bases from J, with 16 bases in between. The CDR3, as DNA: TGTGCCAGCAGCCACAAAGACGGGGCGGCGCAGTATTTT. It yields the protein CASSHKDGAAQYF.

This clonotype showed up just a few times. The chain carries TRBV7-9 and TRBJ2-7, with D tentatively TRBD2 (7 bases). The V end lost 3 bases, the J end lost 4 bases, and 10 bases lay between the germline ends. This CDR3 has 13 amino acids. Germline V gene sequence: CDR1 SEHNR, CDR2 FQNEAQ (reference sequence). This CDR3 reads CASSFRGAYEQYF. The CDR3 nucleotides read TGTGCCAGCAGCTTTCGGGGGGCGTACGAGCAGTACTTC.

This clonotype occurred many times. In DNA form, the CDR3 reads TGTGCCAGCAGTTTATCGGATACGCAGTATTTT. Translating gives CASSLSDTQYF. The rearrangement links TRBV12-3 or TRBV12-4 to TRBJ2-3; D is unresolved. Trimming shortened V by 2 bases and J by 6 bases, and 3 bases separated the two germline ends. The CDR3 length is 11 residues.

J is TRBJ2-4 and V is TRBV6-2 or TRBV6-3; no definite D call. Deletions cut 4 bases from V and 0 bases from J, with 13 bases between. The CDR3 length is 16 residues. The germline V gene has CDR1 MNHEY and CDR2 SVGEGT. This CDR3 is CASSSGGPLAKNIQYF. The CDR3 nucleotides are TGTGCCAGCAGTTCAGGTGGTCCTCTAGCCAAAAACATTCAGTACTTC.

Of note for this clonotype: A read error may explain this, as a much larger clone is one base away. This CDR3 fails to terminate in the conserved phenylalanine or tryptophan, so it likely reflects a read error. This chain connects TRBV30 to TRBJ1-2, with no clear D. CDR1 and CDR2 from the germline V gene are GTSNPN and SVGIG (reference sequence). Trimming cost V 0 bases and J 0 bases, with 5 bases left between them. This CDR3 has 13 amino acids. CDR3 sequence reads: CAWSVEANYGYTI. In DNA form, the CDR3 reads TGTGCCTGGAGTGTGGAGGCTAACTATGGCTACACCATC.

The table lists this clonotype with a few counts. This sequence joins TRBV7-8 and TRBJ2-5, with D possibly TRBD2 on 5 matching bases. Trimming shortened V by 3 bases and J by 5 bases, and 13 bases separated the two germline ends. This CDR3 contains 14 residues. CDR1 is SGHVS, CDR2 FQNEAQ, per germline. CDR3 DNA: TGTGCCAGCAGCTTCCTCGGCCGAGGGGAGACCCAGTACTTC. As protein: CASSFLGRGETQYF.

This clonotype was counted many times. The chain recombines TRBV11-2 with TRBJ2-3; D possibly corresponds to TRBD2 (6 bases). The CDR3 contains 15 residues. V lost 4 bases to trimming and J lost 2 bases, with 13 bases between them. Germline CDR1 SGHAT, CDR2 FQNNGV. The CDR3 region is CASSSSGSITDTQYF. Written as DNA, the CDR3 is TGTGCCAGCAGCTCCAGCGGGTCTATCACAGATACGCAGTATTTT.

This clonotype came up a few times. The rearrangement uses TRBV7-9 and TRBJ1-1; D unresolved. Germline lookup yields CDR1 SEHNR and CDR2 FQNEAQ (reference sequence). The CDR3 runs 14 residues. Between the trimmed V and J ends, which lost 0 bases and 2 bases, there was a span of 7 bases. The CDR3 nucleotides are TGTGCCAGCAGCTTAGCCTCGGCCAACACTGAAGCTTTCTTT. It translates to CASSLASANTEAFF.

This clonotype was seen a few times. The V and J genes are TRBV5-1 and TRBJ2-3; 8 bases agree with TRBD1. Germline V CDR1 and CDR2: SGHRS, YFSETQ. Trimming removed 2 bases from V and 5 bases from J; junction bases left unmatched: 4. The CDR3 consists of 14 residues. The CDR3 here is CASSLGTGRDTQYF. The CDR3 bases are TGCGCCAGCAGCTTAGGGACAGGCCGAGATACGCAGTATTTT.

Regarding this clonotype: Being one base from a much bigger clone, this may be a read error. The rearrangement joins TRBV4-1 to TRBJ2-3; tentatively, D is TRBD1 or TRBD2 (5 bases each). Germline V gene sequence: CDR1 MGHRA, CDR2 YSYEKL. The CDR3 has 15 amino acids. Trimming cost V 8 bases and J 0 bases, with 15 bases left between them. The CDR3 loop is CASGNGASSTDTQYF. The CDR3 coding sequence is TGCGCCAGCGGCAACGGGGCTTCCAGCACAGATACGCAGTATTTT.

In DNA form, the CDR3 reads TGTGCCAGCAGCCAAGCAGGGCTAAGCCAAGAGACCCAGTACTTC. Translation: CASSQAGLSQETQYF. This sequence joins TRBV14 and TRBJ2-5; possibly TRBD1 for D (5 bases). With 1 base removed from V and 1 base from J, the gap between germline ends came to 10 bases. Germline V gene lookup returns CDR1 SGHDN and CDR2 FVKESK. This CDR3 is built from 15 residues.

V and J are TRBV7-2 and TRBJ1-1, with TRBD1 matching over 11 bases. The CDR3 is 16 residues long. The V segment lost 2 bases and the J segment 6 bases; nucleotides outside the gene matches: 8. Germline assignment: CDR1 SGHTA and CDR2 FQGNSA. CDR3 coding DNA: TGTGCCAGCAGCTTAATGGGCGGGGACAGGGGGTCTGAAGCTTTCTTT. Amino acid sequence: CASSLMGGDRGSEAFF. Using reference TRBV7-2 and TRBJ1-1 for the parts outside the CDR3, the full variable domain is GAGVSQSPSNKVTEKGKDVELRCDPISGHTALYWYRQSLGQGLEFLIYFQGNSAPDKSGLPSDRFSAERTGGSVSTLTIQRTQQEDSAVYLCASSLMGGDRGSEAFFGQGTRLTVV.

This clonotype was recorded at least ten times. CDR3 nucleotides: TGCGCCAGCAGCCAAGACGGCCAGGGTGACGGTACGCAGTATTTT. It translates to CASSQDGQGDGTQYF. V and J are TRBV4-1 and TRBJ2-3; D possibly corresponds to TRBD1 (5 bases). This CDR3 is 15 amino acids long. In germline, CDR1 is MGHRA, CDR2 YSYEKL. Trimming stripped 0 bases from V and 8 bases from J, with 15 bases between.

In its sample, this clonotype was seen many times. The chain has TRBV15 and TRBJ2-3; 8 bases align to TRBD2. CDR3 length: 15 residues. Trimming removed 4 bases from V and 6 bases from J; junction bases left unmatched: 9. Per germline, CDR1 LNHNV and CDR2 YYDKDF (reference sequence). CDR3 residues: CATSKLADLTDTQYF. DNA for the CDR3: TGTGCCACCAGCAAACTAGCGGACCTCACGGATACGCAGTATTTT.

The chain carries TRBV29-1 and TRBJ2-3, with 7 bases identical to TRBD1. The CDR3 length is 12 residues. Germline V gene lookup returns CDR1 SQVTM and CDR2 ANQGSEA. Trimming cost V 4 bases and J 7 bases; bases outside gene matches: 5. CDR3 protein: CSVARGLNTQYF. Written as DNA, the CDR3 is TGCAGCGTTGCGAGGGGGCTAAATACGCAGTATTTT.

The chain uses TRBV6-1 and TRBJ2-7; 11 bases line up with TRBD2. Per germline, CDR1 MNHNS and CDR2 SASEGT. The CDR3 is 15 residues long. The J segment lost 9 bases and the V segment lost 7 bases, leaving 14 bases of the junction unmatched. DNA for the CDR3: TGTGCCAGCACTACAACTAGCGGGAGTCCCAATGGGCAGTACTTC. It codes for CASTTTSGSPNGQYF.

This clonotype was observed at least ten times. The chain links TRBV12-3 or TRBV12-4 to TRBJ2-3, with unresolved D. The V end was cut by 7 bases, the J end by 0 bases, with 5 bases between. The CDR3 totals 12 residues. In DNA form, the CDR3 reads TGTGCCAGCAAGAAGAGCACAGATACGCAGTATTTT. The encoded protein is CASKKSTDTQYF.

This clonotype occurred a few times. The CDR3 loop is CASRNSGDYGYTF. CDR3 sequence (DNA): TGTGCCAGCAGGAACTCAGGTGATTATGGCTACACCTTC. The chain has TRBV9 and TRBJ1-2; D uncertain. In germline, CDR1 is SGDLS, CDR2 YYNGEE. This CDR3 has 13 amino acids. V was cut by 5 bases and J by 5 bases, with 13 bases left in between.

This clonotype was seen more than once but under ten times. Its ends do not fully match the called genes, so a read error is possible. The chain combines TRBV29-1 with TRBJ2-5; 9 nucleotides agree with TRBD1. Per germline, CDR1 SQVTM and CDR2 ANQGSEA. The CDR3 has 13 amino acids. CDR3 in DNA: TGCAGCGTGGCGACAGGGGGACAAGGGACCCAGTACTTC. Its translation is CSVATGGQGTQYF.